This T cell receptor (beta chain) was documented in a study of T cell repertoires in cytomegalovirus infection. Each CDR3 protein gets one entry after TCRdb re-called the reads with MiXCR. The profile shows about 450,000 distinct CDR3 sequences, about a third of them singletons. This clonotype was picked up a small number of times. The TCR sequence derives from a human donor in good health (CMV status not recorded). Some clones in this sample may be carry-over from other donors' samples. The sequenced sample was PBMCs.

The CDR3, as DNA: TGTGCCAGCAGCATTCCAGGGGGTGGAAACACCATATATTTT. Translated, it gives CASSIPGGGNTIYF. This chain joins TRBV7-6 and TRBJ1-3, with 7 bases fitting TRBD1. V trimming: 5 bases; J trimming: 3 bases; junction bases outside the gene matches: 4. Germline assignment: CDR1 SGHVS and CDR2 FNYEAQ. The CDR3 covers 14 residues.